These 21 T cell receptor beta chains originate from one sample sequenced in a study of blood T cell repertoires in COVID-19. Assay used: immunoSEQ multiplex PCR; TCRdb lists only in-frame clones, some missing. The sample includes roughly 190,000 clones, around 90% of them seen just once. Sequencing used peripheral blood. These receptors all come from a man aged 45-65 years with acute or convalescent COVID-19.

The J gene is TRBJ1-5, the V gene TRBV27; 9 nucleotides line up with TRBD1. The CDR3 is made up of 16 amino acids. J was trimmed by 1 base and V by 2 bases; bases with no gene match: 3. CDR1 is MNHEY, CDR2 SMNVEV, per germline (reference sequence). The CDR3 spells CASSLGGQGSNQPQHF. As DNA, the CDR3 is TGTGCCAGCAGTTTAGGGGGACAGGGAAGCAATCAGCCCCAGCATTTT.

J is TRBJ2-1 and V is TRBV5-8; 8 nucleotides match TRBD2. Germline trimming cut 3 bases from V and 6 bases from J; bases unmatched to any gene: 8. CDR1 and CDR2 from the germline V gene are SGHTS and YDEGEE. This CDR3 has 15 residues. CDR3 loop: CASSSTGTRLNEQFF. In DNA, the CDR3 is TGTGCCAGCAGCTCCACCGGGACTAGACTCAATGAGCAGTTCTTC. Complete variable domain (other parts from reference TRBV5-8 and TRBJ2-1): EAGVTQSPTHLIKTRGQQATLRCSPISGHTSVYWYQQALGLGLQFLLWYDEGEERNRGNFPPRFSGRQFPNYSSELNVNALELEDSALYLCASSSTGTRLNEQFFGPGTRLTVL.

The J gene is TRBJ1-1, the V gene TRBV6-5; a weak D match, TRBD1 (6 bases). CDR3 size: 15 residues. The germline V gene encodes CDR1 MNHEY and CDR2 SVGAGI. Trimming took off 1 base at V and 1 base at J, with 10 bases between the two ends. Written as DNA, the CDR3 is TGTGCCAGCAGTTACTACCGGGACACGAACACTGAAGCTTTCTTT. It translates to CASSYYRDTNTEAFF.

This clone was found a few times. The CDR3 sequence is CASSLSIASGQPQHF. The DNA of the CDR3 is TGTGCCAGCAGTTTATCGATAGCCTCGGGACAGCCCCAGCATTTT. The J gene is TRBJ1-5, the V gene TRBV27; D call uncertain. The germline V and J ends were trimmed by 0 bases and 7 bases, with 13 bases remaining between them. CDR3 length: 15 amino acids. Looked up from germline, CDR1 is MNHEY and CDR2 is SMNVEV (reference sequence).

The chain uses TRBV9 and TRBJ2-2, with 9 bases fitting TRBD2. After removal of 4 bases from V and 7 bases from J, the junction contained 14 bases not matched to a gene. Germline assignment: CDR1 SGDLS and CDR2 YYNGEE. The CDR3 contains 17 residues. CDR3 sequence: CASSPEVRGGAVGELFF. CDR3 coding DNA: TGTGCCAGCAGCCCTGAGGTCCGCGGGGGGGCTGTCGGGGAGCTGTTTTTT.

This chain connects TRBV6-2 or TRBV6-3 to TRBJ1-5; D is perhaps TRBD1 (5 bases). CDR3 size: 17 residues. The ends were cut back, 6 bases at V and 0 bases at J, with 18 bases in the middle. Germline CDR1 MNHEY, CDR2 SVGEGT. In nucleotides, the CDR3 is TGTGCCAGCAGCCCTAGGGGTGGTATGGATAGCAATCAGCCCCAGCATTTT. This gives the protein CASSPRGGMDSNQPQHF.

The chain combines TRBV30 with TRBJ1-2, with D perhaps matching TRBD1 (5 bases). Germline V gene data show CDR1 as GTSNPN and CDR2 as SVGIG (reference sequence). V was clipped by 0 bases and J by 7 bases, with 9 bases between them. This CDR3 is 12 amino acids long. The CDR3 loop reads CAWSVQEFGYTF. The CDR3, as DNA: TGTGCCTGGAGTGTACAGGAGTTTGGCTACACCTTC.

The chain has TRBV11-2 and TRBJ1-1; D may be TRBD1 (5 bases). Trimming removed 3 bases from V and 3 bases from J, with 8 bases in between. Germline CDR1 SGHAT, CDR2 FQNNGV. The CDR3 contains 13 residues. As DNA, the CDR3 is TGTGCCAGCAGCTTCAAGACAGACACTGAAGCTTTCTTT. Translation gives CASSFKTDTEAFF.

This chain connects TRBV29-1 to TRBJ1-2; tentative D call: TRBD1 (6 bases). Germline V gene data show CDR1 as SQVTM and CDR2 as ANQGSEA. Trimming took off 3 bases at V and 6 bases at J, with 8 bases between the two ends. The CDR3 extends over 11 amino acids. This CDR3 reads CSVEGADGYTF. The CDR3 DNA follows: TGCAGCGTTGAGGGGGCGGATGGCTACACCTTC. The whole variable domain, filled in from reference TRBV29-1 and TRBJ1-2, reads SAVISQKPSRDICQRGTSLTIQCQVDSQVTMMFWYRQQPGQSLTLIATANQGSEATYESGFVIDKFPISRPNLTFSTLTVSNMSPEDSSIYLCSVEGADGYTFGSGTRLTVV.

CDR3 DNA sequence: TGTGCCAGCAGCTTTGGAGCGGGACCCTACGAGCAGTACTTC. Amino acids: CASSFGAGPYEQYF. The V call is TRBV5-6, the J call TRBJ2-7; 7 nucleotides line up with TRBD2. The CDR3 is 14 residues long. The J segment lost 2 bases and the V segment lost 2 bases, leaving 4 bases of the junction unmatched. Germline V gives CDR1 SGHDT, CDR2 YYEEEE.

This sequence joins TRBV2 and TRBJ1-4, with 7 nucleotides matching TRBD1. The CDR3 extends over 13 amino acids. From germline, CDR1 is SNHLY and CDR2 FYNNEI. After removal of 6 bases from V and 4 bases from J, the junction contained 2 bases not matched to a gene. The CDR3 sequence is CASRRDSNEKLFF. The CDR3 DNA sequence: TGTGCCAGCAGACGGGACAGTAATGAAAAACTGTTTTTT.

This clone came up once. The chain recombines TRBV7-2 with TRBJ2-2, with 7 bases identical to TRBD2. Trimming removed 4 bases from V and 2 bases from J; junction bases left unmatched: 4. This CDR3 contains 15 residues. The V gene's germline CDR1 is SGHTA and CDR2 FQGNSA. The CDR3 nucleotides are TGTGCCAGCAGCTCTCCGGGACTAAACACCGGGGAGCTGTTTTTT. Its protein is CASSSPGLNTGELFF.

This chain links TRBV28 with TRBJ1-5, with D possibly being TRBD1 (6 bases). Per the germline V gene, CDR1 is MDHEN and CDR2 is SYDVKM. With 3 bases removed from V and 5 bases from J, the gap between germline ends came to 11 bases. The CDR3 covers 14 residues. In DNA, the CDR3 is TGTGCCAGCAGTTTGGTGACAGGTTATCAGCCCCAGCATTTT. Encoded protein: CASSLVTGYQPQHF.

The chain uses TRBV10-3 and TRBJ1-3, with 8 bases lining up with TRBD1. CDR1 and CDR2 from the germline V gene are ENHRY and SYGVKD. With 8 bases clipped from V and 2 bases from J, the junction kept 14 bases outside the gene matches. This CDR3 contains 17 residues. The CDR3 loop is CAIGTSRTGQAGNTIYF. The CDR3 DNA follows: TGTGCCATCGGGACTTCAAGGACAGGGCAGGCTGGAAACACCATATATTTT.

The chain is built from TRBV3-1 (or the pseudogene TRBV3-2) and TRBJ2-2, with 15 bases identical to TRBD2. Germline V CDR1 and CDR2: LGHDT, YNNKEL (reference sequence). V shed 4 bases, J shed 3 bases, and the junction held 3 bases outside the gene matches. This CDR3 region has 17 residues. CDR3 residues: CASSRTSGRAYTGELFF. The CDR3 DNA sequence: TGTGCCAGCAGCCGGACTAGCGGGAGGGCCTACACCGGGGAGCTGTTTTTT.

The genes are TRBV28 and TRBJ1-6; 8 bases fit TRBD1. V shed 5 bases and J 4 bases; nucleotides not matched to a gene: 4. Germline V CDR1 and CDR2: MDHEN, SYDVKM. CDR3 length equals 15 residues. The CDR3 coding sequence is TGTGCCAGCAGTCCCGGGACAGGATATAATTCACCCCTCCACTTT. This translates into CASSPGTGYNSPLHF.

V usage is TRBV6-5 and J usage is TRBJ1-5; TRBD1 agrees at 7 bases. Germline assignment: CDR1 MNHEY and CDR2 SVGAGI. This CDR3 is 12 amino acids long. The CDR3 loop is CATGQAGEPQHF. The CDR3, as DNA: TGTGCTACCGGACAGGCAGGAGAGCCCCAGCATTTT.

The genes are TRBV2 and TRBJ2-1, with TRBD2 as a possible D gene (6 bases). Between the trimmed V and J ends, which lost 5 bases and 4 bases, there was a span of 12 bases. Germline assignment: CDR1 SNHLY and CDR2 FYNNEI. The CDR3 is made up of 14 amino acids. DNA for the CDR3: TGTGCCAGCAGTTCGGGGGTGCAATACAATGAGCAGTTCTTC. It codes for CASSSGVQYNEQFF. The full variable domain, with the rest looked up from reference TRBV2 and TRBJ2-1, is EPEVTQTPSHQVTQMGQEVILRCVPISNHLYFYWYRQILGQKVEFLVSFYNNEISEKSEIFDDQFSVERPDGSNFTLKIRSTKLEDSAMYFCASSSGVQYNEQFFGPGTRLTVL.

The rearrangement joins TRBV7-2 to TRBJ2-5; TRBD2 matches 8 bases. J lost 4 bases, V lost 0 bases, and 4 bases had no gene match. The CDR3 covers 15 residues. CDR1 is SGHTA and CDR2 is FQGNSA in the germline V gene. CDR3 sequence reads: CASSLAGGAGETQYF. CDR3 coding DNA: TGTGCCAGCAGCTTAGCCGGGGGGGCGGGAGAGACCCAGTACTTC.

The rearrangement uses TRBV6-2 or TRBV6-3 and TRBJ2-7, with a tentative D call TRBD1 (5 bases). CDR1 is MNHEY, CDR2 SVGEGT, per germline. CDR3 length: 15 amino acids. V was trimmed by 6 bases and J by 0 bases, leaving 15 bases between them. The CDR3 protein is CASSLDSHDSYEQYV. The DNA for the CDR3 is TGTGCCAGCAGCCTTGACAGCCATGACTCCTACGAGCAGTACGTC.

The rearrangement joins TRBV24-1 to TRBJ2-3; the D gene is possibly TRBD2 (6 bases). V was clipped by 3 bases and J by 2 bases, with 11 bases between them. Germline CDR1 is KGHDR and CDR2 is SFDVKD. The CDR3 has 15 amino acids. The CDR3: CATSDLGTATDTQYF. The CDR3 bases are TGTGCCACCAGTGATCTCGGGACTGCCACAGATACGCAGTATTTT.